This T cell receptor beta chain was sequenced during a study of T cells in Graves' hyperthyroidism and ophthalmopathy. Study-wide results and limits: The model predicted ophthalmopathy a median roughly 6.3 months before onset.

Germline CDR1 and CDR2: SGHTA and FQGNSA. The junction had 6 bases not matched to a gene; V was cut back by 5 bases and J by 4 bases. The length of the CDR3 is 15 residues. The table lists this clonotype with many counts. Antigen unknown. Regions amplified from RNA transcripts were the TCR beta CDR3 regions. When the TCR CDR3 underwent first-round RT-PCR, the HTBI primer set was used. TCRdb called the multiplex PCR reads again in MiXCR, with one record for every CDR3 protein. The sample shows 500,000 or so distinct CDR3 sequences, around 15% of them seen only once. The material sequenced was blood. This TCR was recovered from a woman aged 25 to 39 with Graves' ophthalmopathy. The chain recombines TRBV7-2 with TRBJ2-3; TRBD1 matches at 10 bases. The CDR3 protein is CASSVDRGPADTQYF. The CDR3 bases are TGTGCCAGCAGCGTAGACAGGGGGCCAGCAGATACGCAGTATTTT.